A selection of T cell receptor beta chains follows, all from one sample in a study of blood T cell repertoires in COVID-19. The assay was immunoSEQ multiplex PCR, and TCRdb's table has in-frame clones only and misses some. The sample shows about 180,000 clones, around 80% of them seen only once. Sequencing used peripheral blood. The receptors stem from a man aged 65-85 years with active or convalescent COVID-19. The CDR3 runs from the conserved cysteine through the conserved F or W. Each record gives: J gene, V gene, CDR3 protein.

TRBJ1-5	TRBV18	CASSPQMIQNNQPQHF
TRBJ2-1	TRBV4-2	CASSQDLTVGGNEQFF
TRBJ1-2	TRBV5-5	CASSDKAADSAYGYTF
TRBJ2-5	TRBV11-2	CASSSIAGGQETQYF
TRBJ2-1	TRBV19	CASSVGLAGGSSYNEQFF
TRBJ2-5	TRBV4-1	CASSLSPQGQETQYF
TRBJ1-1	TRBV13	CASSPSTGWAEAFF
TRBJ2-7	TRBV27	CASSSGQALYEQYF
TRBJ2-3	TRBV7-3	CASSARMRPDTQYF
TRBJ1-2	TRBV5-4	CASSTGGLDPTF
TRBJ2-1	TRBV5-1	CASSLVADYNEQFF
TRBJ2-5	TRBV2	CASRGEEETQYF
TRBJ1-2	TRBV6-5	CASSYALGDSYGYTF
TRBJ2-3	TRBV9	CASSAGWTSSTDTQYF
TRBJ2-1	TRBV29-1	CSVELALEQFF
TRBJ2-5	TRBV7-9	CASSSRGQETQYF
TRBJ2-1	TRBV6-2/TRBV6-3	CASSSAGVVNEQFF
TRBJ2-3	TRBV6-6	CASSGQAGEDTQYF
TRBJ1-4	TRBV9	CASSATGGPAEKLFF
TRBJ2-5	TRBV5-1	CASSLQGPQETQYF
TRBJ1-4	TRBV7-8	CASSSTYRQGGLFF
TRBJ1-4	TRBV3-1/TRBV3-2	CASSLTNRDNEKLFF
TRBJ1-5	TRBV12-2	CASRGGQGSQPQHF
TRBJ1-1	TRBV30	CAWSKLQGEAEAFF